The 13 T cell receptor beta chains given below trace back to one sample, sequenced in a study of cytomegalovirus exposure and HLA in healthy donors. The PCR was carried out with 60 Vbeta primers and 13 Jbeta primers. Profiled with immunoSEQ multiplex PCR; TCRdb holds only in-frame clones, not every one. The repertoire holds 150,000 to 200,000 clones, with 79% as singletons. What was sequenced was PBMCs. The receptors originated from a woman aged 45-65 years in good health and CMV-seronegative.

This clone occurred a few times. The chain has TRBV18 and TRBJ2-7; tentatively, D is TRBD2 (5 bases). There are 12 residues in the CDR3. Germline CDR1 KGHSH, CDR2 LQKENI. Trimming took off 1 base at V and 6 bases at J, with 7 bases between the two ends. CDR3 region: CASSPLEGEQYF. The CDR3 nucleotides read TGTGCCAGCTCACCACTTGAGGGCGAGCAGTACTTC.

This chain joins TRBV6-4 and TRBJ2-2; a weak D match, TRBD2 (5 bases). The CDR3 has 13 amino acids. V was pared by 3 bases and J by 7 bases, with 9 bases between. Germline values: CDR1 MRHNA, CDR2 SNTAGT. The chain's CDR3 is CASSDHRGGELFF. The CDR3 region has the DNA TGTGCCAGCAGTGATCATCGGGGCGGGGAGCTGTTTTTT.

V and J are TRBV7-9 and TRBJ1-4, with 8 bases identical to TRBD1. The CDR3 has 16 residues. CDR1 and CDR2 from the germline V gene are SEHNR and FQNEAQ (reference sequence). V was clipped by 0 bases and J by 3 bases; unmatched bases: 3. CDR3 loop: CASSLAGQGANEKLFF. Written as DNA, the CDR3 is TGTGCCAGCAGCTTAGCCGGACAGGGAGCTAATGAAAAACTGTTTTTT.

The chain recombines TRBV7-2 with TRBJ2-3; 7 bases agree with TRBD2. With 0 bases clipped from V and 2 bases from J, the junction kept 5 bases outside the gene matches. Germline CDR1 SGHTA, CDR2 FQGNSA. This CDR3 contains 16 residues. CDR3 loop: CASSLAGGPLTDTQYF. The CDR3 nucleotides are TGTGCCAGCAGCTTAGCGGGAGGGCCCCTCACAGATACGCAGTATTTT.

This chain links TRBV4-1 with TRBJ2-7, with TRBD1 matching over 9 bases. The CDR3 sequence is 15 residues long. Trimming at V came to 1 base and at J to 2 bases, leaving 3 bases not matched to a gene. Germline V CDR1 and CDR2: MGHRA, YSYEKL. In DNA, the CDR3 is TGCGCCAGCAGCCAAGGACAGGGGGGCACCTACGAGCAGTACTTC. Its protein product is CASSQGQGGTYEQYF.

This chain links TRBV4-2 with TRBJ2-3; D might be TRBD1 (6 bases). CDR1 is LGHNA, CDR2 YNFKEQ, per germline. This CDR3 spans 15 amino acids. V lost 1 base to trimming and J lost 3 bases, with 11 bases between them. The CDR3 DNA reads TGTGCCAGCAGCCAAGTGCGGCAGGGGACAGATACGCAGTATTTT. Encoded protein: CASSQVRQGTDTQYF.

This sequence joins TRBV25-1 and TRBJ1-1, with no clear D. V was clipped by 7 bases and J by 3 bases, with 21 bases between them. Germline values: CDR1 MGHDK, CDR2 SYGVNS. The CDR3 contains 16 residues. The CDR3 region is CASTSLRSGRDTEAFF. CDR3 bases: TGTGCCAGCACCTCTCTTAGGTCCGGGAGGGACACTGAAGCTTTCTTT. Looking up the rest from reference TRBV25-1 and TRBJ1-1 gives the full variable domain: EADIYQTPRYLVIGTGKKITLECSQTMGHDKMYWYQQDPGMELHLIHYSYGVNSTEKGDLSSESTVSRIRTEHFPLTLESARPSHTSQYLCASTSLRSGRDTEAFFGQGTRLTVV.

The V gene is TRBV15, the J gene TRBJ2-7; the D gene is possibly TRBD2 (6 bases). V was shortened by 1 base and J by 5 bases, with 30 bases between the two germline ends. There are 20 residues in the CDR3. CDR1 is LNHNV, CDR2 YYDKDF, per germline (reference sequence). In DNA, the CDR3 is TGTGCCACCAGCAGAGCCCGAGGGATTAGTGGGCGGGAAGATAGAAACGAGCAGTACTTC. Translating it yields CATSRARGISGREDRNEQYF.

The chain combines TRBV19 with TRBJ1-2; 10 bases match TRBD1. V dropped 6 bases and J dropped 6; count of bases not matched to a gene: 13. The CDR3 sequence is 16 residues long. The germline V gene encodes CDR1 LNHDA and CDR2 SQIVND (reference sequence). The CDR3 region has the DNA TGTGCCAGTAGATTGAACCGGGACAGGGGTGTTGATGGCTACACCTTC. It specifies CASRLNRDRGVDGYTF.

V gene TRBV15 combines with J gene TRBJ2-7; D is unclear. Trimming left V 2 bases short and J 6 bases short, with 11 bases between. Germline V CDR1 and CDR2: LNHNV, YYDKDF (reference sequence). The CDR3 sequence is 13 residues long. The CDR3 sequence is CATSRLLPGEQYF. The CDR3 DNA is TGTGCCACCAGCAGACTCCTACCGGGCGAGCAGTACTTC.

The genes are TRBV2 and TRBJ2-3, with TRBD2 identical over 7 bases. The germline V gene has CDR1 SNHLY and CDR2 FYNNEI. V lost 2 bases and J lost 2; bases outside the gene matches: 13. CDR3 length equals 18 residues. CDR3 protein: CASSEPSRASGITDTQYF. In DNA, the CDR3 is TGTGCCAGCAGTGAACCAAGCAGGGCTAGCGGAATCACAGATACGCAGTATTTT.

The J gene is TRBJ2-2, the V gene TRBV4-1, with 9 nucleotides matching TRBD2. V shed 0 bases and J 5 bases; nucleotides not matched to a gene: 19. Germline loops: CDR1 MGHRA, CDR2 YSYEKL. The CDR3 extends over 21 amino acids. This CDR3 reads CASSQEGPGGGGALWTGELFF. CDR3 in DNA: TGCGCCAGCAGCCAAGAGGGGCCCGGTGGCGGGGGGGCTTTGTGGACCGGGGAGCTGTTTTTT.

This clone was observed once. The gene calls are TRBV5-8 and TRBJ1-1; no firm D call. V was shortened by 1 base and J by 1 base, with 8 bases between the two germline ends. This CDR3 region has 14 residues. Per the germline V gene, CDR1 is SGHTS and CDR2 is YDEGEE. The CDR3 is CASSLRRANTEAFF. In DNA form, the CDR3 reads TGTGCCAGCAGCTTGCGGCGGGCGAACACTGAAGCTTTCTTT.